These T cell receptor beta chains were read from a single sample in a study of control samples from healthy donors and cancer patients. The table came from immunoSEQ multiplex PCR; TCRdb's copy has only in-frame clones and leaves some out. The table includes 70,000 to 100,000 clones, roughly 91% detected once. Sequencing used blood. The receptors derive from a man between 45 and 60 years old in good health. Each CDR3 is given with its conserved first and last residue. Each record gives: J gene, D gene, V gene, clone size, CDR3 DNA, CDR3 protein. D genes are given only for firm matches. Expanded clones are given a class, and other clones once, few, many or no size at all.

TRBJ1-1	-	TRBV12-3/TRBV12-4	-	TGTGCCAGCAGCCGAACAGGGCAGGGTGAAGCTTTCTTT	CASSRTGQGEAFF
TRBJ2-1	-	TRBV30	-	TGTGCCTGGAGTCGGGAGACGAACCTCAACAATGAGCAGTTCTTC	CAWSRETNLNNEQFF
TRBJ1-5	-	TRBV5-5	-	TGTGCCAGCAGCTTGGCGACTCGGGAGCCCCAGCATTTT	CASSLATREPQHF
TRBJ2-1	-	TRBV11-2	once	TGTGCCAGCAGCTTAACGCGGGGCCTCTACAATGAGCAGTTCTTC	CASSLTRGLYNEQFF
TRBJ1-1	-	TRBV19	-	TGTGCCAGTAGACAGGGTACCACTGAAGCTTTCTTT	CASRQGTTEAFF
TRBJ2-5	TRBD2	TRBV6-6	few	TGTGCCAGCAGTAGAGCGGGGGGGAGAAAGACCCAGTACTTC	CASSRAGGRKTQYF
TRBJ2-3	TRBD1	TRBV24-1	-	TGTGCCACCAGTGATCCTGGGACAGGGTCCACAGATACGCAGTATTTT	CATSDPGTGSTDTQYF
TRBJ1-1	-	TRBV29-1	-	TGCAGCGTTATGACAGTTCCTGAAGCTTTCTTT	CSVMTVPEAFF
TRBJ1-1	-	TRBV19	-	TGTGCCAGTAGGCCCTACCTCGCGGATGAAGCTTTCTTT	CASRPYLADEAFF
TRBJ2-1	-	TRBV7-9	-	TGTGCCAGCAGCGAATACAATGAGCAGTTCTTC	CASSEYNEQFF
TRBJ2-3	-	TRBV7-9	-	TGTGCCAGCAGCTTATCGTCTAGCTTGCGCACAGATACGCAGTATTTT	CASSLSSSLRTDTQYF
TRBJ2-7	-	TRBV2	once	TGTGCCAGCAGTGACGCAGGGGGGAACGAGCAGTACTTC	CASSDAGGNEQYF
TRBJ1-5	-	TRBV19	-	TGTGCCAGTAGGGGGGACACCCATCAGCCCCAGCATTTT	CASRGDTHQPQHF
TRBJ2-7	TRBD1	TRBV6-6	-	TGTGCCAGCAGTTATCCTTTGGGGACAGGGAACCACGAGCAGTACTTC	CASSYPLGTGNHEQYF
TRBJ2-7	-	TRBV6-6	-	TGTGCCAGCAGTTCTGGCAGCTACTACGAGCAGTACTTC	CASSSGSYYEQYF
TRBJ2-5	-	TRBV18	-	TGTGCCAGCTCACCACAGAGAGAGACCCAGTACTTC	CASSPQRETQYF
TRBJ1-1	-	TRBV6-5	once	TGTGCCAGCATCCTCAGGGGCTACACTGAAGCTTTCTTT	CASILRGYTEAFF
TRBJ1-2	-	TRBV5-6	-	TGTGCCAGCAGCCGCTGGGGCAGGGCGGGCGGCTACACCTTC	CASSRWGRAGGYTF
TRBJ1-2	TRBD1	TRBV19	-	TGTGCCAGTAGTCTCGGGACAGACTATGGCTACACCTTC	CASSLGTDYGYTF
TRBJ1-1	-	TRBV5-1	-	TGCGCCAGCAGCCCGGGGGGGAAGAACACTGAAGCTTTCTTT	CASSPGGKNTEAFF
TRBJ2-3	TRBD1	TRBV6-5	-	TGTGCCAGCAGGGGACAGGGGACAGATACGCAGTATTTT	CASRGQGTDTQYF
TRBJ1-6	TRBD1	TRBV7-2	-	TGTGCCAGCAGCCCTAGACAGGGTCCCTCACCCCTCCACTTT	CASSPRQGPSPLHF
TRBJ1-5	-	TRBV11-2	-	TGTGCCAGCAGCTTGGGGTTCGGGGGGCAGCCCCAGCATTTT	CASSLGFGGQPQHF
TRBJ1-5	TRBD1	TRBV11-2	-	TGTGCCAGCAGCACGGACAGGGGTAATCAGCCCCAGCATTTT	CASSTDRGNQPQHF
TRBJ1-3	TRBD1	TRBV6-5	-	TGTGCCAGCAGTAGGGGGCGAGAAAACACCATATATTTT	CASSRGRENTIYF
TRBJ2-7	-	TRBV7-2	-	TGTGCCAGCAGCTTAGACAGGTTCGCATACGAGCAGTACTTC	CASSLDRFAYEQYF
TRBJ2-5	-	TRBV7-2	-	TGTGCCAGCAGCTTACAATTGGGGGGCTACCAAGAGACCCAGTACTTC	CASSLQLGGYQETQYF
TRBJ1-1	-	TRBV7-9	-	TGTGCCAGCAGCTTAAATACCTTGGCAACTGAAGCTTTCTTT	CASSLNTLATEAFF
TRBJ1-1	-	TRBV3-1/TRBV3-2	-	TGTGCCAGCAGCCAAGAGGGGGACAAGAGAGAAGCTTTCTTT	CASSQEGDKREAFF
TRBJ1-6	TRBD1	TRBV3-1/TRBV3-2	-	TGTGCCAGCAGCCAGGGGACAGGGTCACCCCTCCACTTT	CASSQGTGSPLHF
TRBJ2-2	-	TRBV2	-	TGTGCCAGTAGCAACCGGGACACCGGGGAGCTGTTTTTT	CASSNRDTGELFF
TRBJ2-1	TRBD2	TRBV7-6	-	TGTGCCAGCAGCTCCCGAGGGCTAGCGGGGGGCAATGAGCAGTTCTTC	CASSSRGLAGGNEQFF
TRBJ2-1	-	TRBV5-1	-	TGCGCCAGCAGCTTGCGAGGGGACTACAATGAGCAGTTCTTC	CASSLRGDYNEQFF
TRBJ2-6	-	TRBV19	-	TGTGCCAGTAGACAGGGAGCAGGGGCCAACGTCCTGACTTTC	CASRQGAGANVLTF
TRBJ1-2	-	TRBV18	-	TGTGCCAGCTCACCGGGATCGGGCGGCCTTTATCTCTACACCTTC	CASSPGSGGLYLYTF
TRBJ1-1	-	TRBV6-1	-	TGTGCCAGCAGTGTTAGTGAGGACACTGAAGCTTTCTTT	CASSVSEDTEAFF
TRBJ2-1	-	TRBV15	-	TGTGCCACCAGAGTCGACTTCTCCTACAATGAGCAGTTCTTC	CATRVDFSYNEQFF
TRBJ2-2	-	TRBV6-5	-	TGTGCCAGCAGTTACACGGCAGTCCCCACCGGGGAGCTGTTTTTT	CASSYTAVPTGELFF
TRBJ2-1	-	TRBV6-5	once	TGTGCCAGCAGTTATCTGGCAGGGAGTGAGCAGTTCTTC	CASSYLAGSEQFF
TRBJ2-2	TRBD1	TRBV11-3	-	TGTGCCAGCAGCTTAGACCCCGGACAGGAGAACACCGGGGAGCTGTTTTTT	CASSLDPGQENTGELFF
TRBJ2-1	TRBD1	TRBV7-2	-	TGTGCCAGCAGCTCGGGACAGGGTAGGGGTGAGCAGTTCTTC	CASSSGQGRGEQFF
TRBJ2-1	TRBD1	TRBV5-6	-	TGTGCCAGCACCACCGGGACAGGGTCGTCTGAGCAGTTCTTC	CASTTGTGSSEQFF
TRBJ1-1	TRBD1	TRBV3-1/TRBV3-2	-	TGTGCCAGCAGCACTCAGGGGGCCACTGAAGCTTTCTTT	CASSTQGATEAFF
TRBJ2-4	-	TRBV5-1	-	TGCGCCAGCAGCCAGGACCAAAACATTCAGTACTTC	CASSQDQNIQYF
TRBJ1-3	TRBD1	TRBV12-5	few	TGTGCTAGTGGTTTGGTCCACAGGGGGCTTCTCTCTGGAAACACCATATATTTT	CASGLVHRGLLSGNTIYF
TRBJ2-7	TRBD2	TRBV5-1	-	TGCGCCAGCAGCTTGGTCAGCGGGGACTACGAGCAGTACTTC	CASSLVSGDYEQYF
TRBJ2-7	TRBD2	TRBV30	-	TGTGCCTGCCTAAGCGGGGGGCCCTACGAGCAGTACTTC	CACLSGGPYEQYF
TRBJ2-5	TRBD2	TRBV3-1/TRBV3-2	once	TGTGCCAGCAGCCGACGAGCGGGGGGGCTCGAGACCCAGTACTTC	CASSRRAGGLETQYF
TRBJ2-7	-	TRBV6-5	-	TGTGCCAGCAGTTACTCTGCAGAGCAGTACTTC	CASSYSAEQYF
TRBJ1-1	-	TRBV7-6	-	TGTGCCAGCAGCTTAGGAGTCGGAAGACCTGGTATCACTGAAGCTTTCTTT	CASSLGVGRPGITEAFF
TRBJ1-6	-	TRBV10-3	few	TGTGCCATCAGACAGGGCGGGGAGGATTCACCCCTCCACTTT	CAIRQGGEDSPLHF
TRBJ2-2	TRBD1	TRBV5-3	-	TGTGCCAGAAGCCACATTTTACCGGGACAGGGGACCCGCCGGGACACCGGGGAGCTGTTTTTT	CARSHILPGQGTRRDTGELFF
TRBJ2-3	TRBD1	TRBV19	-	TGTGCCAGTAGTACCAGGGGGCAAACAGATACGCAGTATTTT	CASSTRGQTDTQYF
TRBJ1-1	-	TRBV27	once	TGTGCCAGCAGTTTAAAGGGGGAGAGTGTTGAAGCTTTCTTT	CASSLKGESVEAFF
TRBJ1-3	TRBD1	TRBV5-1	-	TGCGCCAGCAGCGCGGGACAGGGGACCTCTGGAAACACCATATATTTT	CASSAGQGTSGNTIYF